These 27 T cell receptor beta chains came from one sample sequenced in a study of blood T cell repertoires in COVID-19. Repertoires were generated with immunoSEQ multiplex PCR, while TCRdb's copy carries only in-frame clones and drops some. The data contain over 70,000 clones, over 70% of them singletons. Sequencing was performed on peripheral blood. The receptors here all came from a man older than 75 with acute or convalescent COVID-19.

V usage is TRBV5-4 and J usage is TRBJ2-3, with 11 bases identical to TRBD2. V lost 6 bases, J lost 5 bases, and 8 bases stayed unmatched. This CDR3 is 15 amino acids long. CDR1 SGHNT and CDR2 YYREEE come from the germline V gene (reference sequence). The CDR3 DNA follows: TGTGCCAGCACGGGTAGCGGGAGGGCCAGAGATACGCAGTATTTT. As protein: CASTGSGRARDTQYF.

The rearrangement uses TRBV5-5 and TRBJ2-6, with D unresolved. V was cut by 2 bases and J by 3 bases, with 9 bases left in between. This CDR3 has 15 amino acids. The germline CDR1 and CDR2 sequences are SGHKS and YYEKEE (reference sequence). This chain's CDR3 is CASSFTVLGANVLTF. The CDR3 nucleotides are TGTGCCAGCAGCTTCACTGTCCTTGGGGCCAACGTCCTGACTTTC.

This sequence joins TRBV7-2 and TRBJ1-1, with D possibly matching TRBD1 (5 bases). The CDR3 spans 14 residues. Germline CDR1 reads SGHTA; CDR2 reads FQGNSA. Trimming removed 2 bases at V and 6 bases at J, with 13 bases between. The CDR3, as DNA: TGTGCCAGCAGCTTATGGGGGGAAAGCCCTGAAGCTTTCTTT. As protein: CASSLWGESPEAFF.

This chain connects TRBV9 to TRBJ1-4; 8 nucleotides line up with TRBD1. Germline V gene lookup returns CDR1 SGDLS and CDR2 YYNGEE. After removal of 4 bases from V and 0 bases from J, the junction contained 8 bases not matched to a gene. The CDR3 sequence is 17 residues long. The CDR3 reads CASSPDRGYPTNEKLFF. The CDR3 nucleotides are TGTGCCAGCAGCCCCGACAGGGGCTATCCAACTAATGAAAAACTGTTTTTT.

The DNA for the CDR3 is TGTGCCAGTAGTTTCCAGGGGGAGAACTATGGCTACACCTTC. Its translation is CASSFQGENYGYTF. The chain carries TRBV19 and TRBJ1-2; TRBD1 matches 7 bases. With V trimmed by 5 bases and J by 2 bases, 5 bases remained unmatched. Germline CDR1 and CDR2: LNHDA and SQIVND (reference sequence). The CDR3 has 14 residues.

The chain is built from TRBV19 and TRBJ2-6; 8 positions agree with TRBD1. Germline CDR1 reads LNHDA; CDR2 reads SQIVND (reference sequence). V dropped 7 bases and J dropped 2; count of bases not matched to a gene: 10. The CDR3 has 17 amino acids. CDR3 region: CASIGRTGSAGANVLTF. The CDR3 DNA follows: TGTGCCAGTATTGGAAGGACAGGGTCTGCTGGGGCCAACGTCCTGACTTTC.

The chain recombines TRBV19 with TRBJ2-7, with a tentative D call TRBD1 (6 bases). Germline CDR1 and CDR2: LNHDA and SQIVND (reference sequence). The CDR3 spans 14 residues. Trimming removed 4 bases at V and 4 bases at J, with 14 bases between. The CDR3 protein is CASSTSTGPYEQYF. The CDR3 nucleotides are TGTGCCAGTAGTACCTCGACAGGCCCTTACGAGCAGTACTTC. Together with reference TRBV19 and TRBJ2-7, the CDR3 gives the full variable domain: DGGITQSPKYLFRKEGQNVTLSCEQNLNHDAMYWYRQDPGQGLRLIYYSQIVNDFQKGDIAEGYSVSREKKESFPLTVTSAQKNPTAFYLCASSTSTGPYEQYFGPGTRLTVT.

J is TRBJ1-1 and V is TRBV3-1 (or the pseudogene TRBV3-2); a weak D match, TRBD1 (5 bases). V lost 3 bases and J 6 bases, leaving 17 bases between the germline ends. CDR1 and CDR2 from the germline V gene are LGHDT and YNNKEL (reference sequence). This CDR3 spans 15 amino acids. The CDR3 here is CASSHYKIGGAEAFF. As DNA, the CDR3 is TGTGCCAGCAGCCATTATAAGATAGGAGGGGCTGAAGCTTTCTTT.

This clone was picked up one time. This chain joins TRBV6-5 and TRBJ1-3; TRBD1 aligns across 7 bases. This CDR3 is built from 14 residues. J gave up 4 bases and V 4 bases, and 4 bases lay outside the gene matches. Germline V gene lookup returns CDR1 MNHEY and CDR2 SVGAGI. CDR3: CASSWGQLGNTIYF. Written as DNA, the CDR3 is TGTGCCAGCAGTTGGGGACAGCTAGGAAACACCATATATTTT.

V and J are TRBV30 and TRBJ1-6; TRBD1 is a possible D gene (6 bases). The CDR3 is 13 residues long. Looked up from germline, CDR1 is GTSNPN and CDR2 is SVGIG (reference sequence). Trimming pared 5 bases from V and 6 bases from J, leaving 11 bases between. CDR3: CAWLGQLNSPLHF. For the CDR3, the DNA is TGTGCCTGGCTGGGACAACTTAATTCACCCCTCCACTTT.

The chain is built from TRBV27 and TRBJ1-2; 7 bases align to TRBD1. Germline assignment: CDR1 MNHEY and CDR2 SMNVEV (reference sequence). The V segment lost 3 bases and the J segment 4 bases; nucleotides outside the gene matches: 2. This CDR3 comprises 13 residues. The CDR3 DNA reads TGTGCCAGCAGTTTCCAGGGGGGCTATGGCTACACCTTC. Its translation: CASSFQGGYGYTF.

CDR3 nucleotide sequence: TGTGCCAGCTCACCACGAGGGAGTTACTCCTCTGGAAACACCATATATTTT. This translates into CASSPRGSYSSGNTIYF. The V call is TRBV18, the J call TRBJ1-3; D is ambiguous. The CDR3 length is 17 residues. V gave up 1 base and J gave up 0 bases, with 13 bases separating them. The V gene's germline CDR1 is KGHSH and CDR2 LQKENI.

The CDR3 DNA reads TGTGCCAGCAGCAAAGGGGCGACAGGGCTTAAGTGTAAGACCCAGTACTTC. Translation: CASSKGATGLKCKTQYF. The chain uses TRBV21-1 and TRBJ2-5; no DNA check was done on the table's D call, TRBD1. TRBV21-1 is a pseudogene. The CDR3 has 17 amino acids.

The chain joins TRBV7-9 to TRBJ1-2; 9 bases are shared with TRBD1. With 9 bases clipped from V and 4 bases from J, the junction kept 15 bases outside the gene matches. This CDR3 has 16 residues. Per the germline V gene, CDR1 is SEHNR and CDR2 is FQNEAQ (reference sequence). The CDR3 DNA reads as TGTGCCAGTTCTCCGGGACAGGGACCATCTCCCTATGGCTACACCTTC. Translation gives CASSPGQGPSPYGYTF.

The chain couples TRBV3-1 (or the pseudogene TRBV3-2) to TRBJ2-6; 7 positions match TRBD1. V lost 0 bases and J lost 4; bases outside the gene matches: 6. From germline, CDR1 is LGHDT and CDR2 YNNKEL (reference sequence). This CDR3 has 17 residues. CDR3 sequence reads: CASSQDPRGNGANVLTF. CDR3 DNA: TGTGCCAGCAGCCAAGACCCCAGGGGGAACGGGGCCAACGTCCTGACTTTC.

The V gene is TRBV19, the J gene TRBJ2-5; TRBD1 aligns across 8 bases. This CDR3 region has 15 residues. V dropped 5 bases and J dropped 4; count of bases not matched to a gene: 9. Germline values: CDR1 LNHDA, CDR2 SQIVND (reference sequence). CDR3 in amino acids: CASSPTGAVRETQYF. CDR3 in DNA: TGTGCCAGTAGTCCGACAGGGGCGGTTCGAGAGACCCAGTACTTC.

This chain uses TRBV7-2 with TRBJ2-3; tentatively, D is TRBD2 (5 bases). Trimming removed 2 bases from V and 3 bases from J, with 6 bases in between. Germline V lookup: CDR1 SGHTA, CDR2 FQGNSA. There are 13 residues in the CDR3. CDR3 amino acids: CASSLQRTDTQYF. DNA of the CDR3: TGTGCCAGCAGCTTACAGCGGACAGATACGCAGTATTTT. Drawing the rest from reference TRBV7-2 and TRBJ2-3, the complete variable domain is GAGVSQSPSNKVTEKGKDVELRCDPISGHTALYWYRQSLGQGLEFLIYFQGNSAPDKSGLPSDRFSAERTGGSVSTLTIQRTQQEDSAVYLCASSLQRTDTQYFGPGTRLTVL.

The chain has TRBV7-3 and TRBJ1-2, with 7 bases identical to TRBD1. Germline CDR1 and CDR2: SGHTA and FQGTGA. This CDR3 spans 13 amino acids. V shed 5 bases, J shed 8 bases, and the junction held 8 bases outside the gene matches. CDR3 region: CASSRRGGDGYTF. CDR3 nucleotides: TGTGCCAGCAGCCGTAGAGGGGGCGACGGCTACACCTTC.

A word on this clone: At one end the junction does not follow the germline gene, possibly because of a read error. The chain uses TRBV10-3 and TRBJ2-5; D might be TRBD1 (5 bases). The CDR3 sequence is 12 residues long. The germline V gene has CDR1 ENHRY and CDR2 SYGVKD. DNA for the CDR3: TGTGCCATCAGCCCCTGGGGCGAGATCCAGTACTTC. Its protein product is CAISPWGEIQYF.

The chain links TRBV7-3 to TRBJ2-1; 10 bases agree with TRBD2. CDR3 length: 15 residues. J gave up 4 bases and V 5 bases, and 5 bases lay outside the gene matches. Germline V gene data show CDR1 as SGHTA and CDR2 as FQGTGA. The CDR3 here is CASSLGLAEYNEQFF. The DNA for the CDR3 is TGTGCCAGCAGCCTCGGACTAGCGGAATACAATGAGCAGTTCTTC.

This chain joins TRBV2 and TRBJ1-5; D may be TRBD1 (5 bases). V was trimmed by 5 bases and J by 0 bases, leaving 11 bases between them. Germline V gene data show CDR1 as SNHLY and CDR2 as FYNNEI. There are 15 residues in the CDR3. The CDR3 bases are TGTGCCAGCAGTCGAGGACAAAATAGCAATCAGCCCCAGCATTTT. Protein product: CASSRGQNSNQPQHF.

The chain combines TRBV5-5 with TRBJ1-5; D not resolved. CDR3 length: 14 residues. V lost 2 bases, J lost 3 bases, and 9 bases lay in between. Germline lookup yields CDR1 SGHKS and CDR2 YYEKEE (reference sequence). The CDR3 loop is CASSFYSNNQPQHF. CDR3 DNA sequence: TGTGCCAGCAGCTTTTACAGTAACAATCAGCCCCAGCATTTT.

This clone has just a few counts. The gene calls are TRBV5-6 and TRBJ1-2; tentatively, D is TRBD1 (5 bases). CDR3 size: 14 residues. The germline V gene has CDR1 SGHDT and CDR2 YYEEEE. Trimming removed 3 bases from V and 0 bases from J, with 9 bases in between. In DNA form, the CDR3 reads TGTGCCAGCAGCTGGGGCAGAGCTAACTATGGCTACACCTTC. This codes for CASSWGRANYGYTF.

This chain uses TRBV7-8 with TRBJ2-3, with TRBD2 matching 12 bases. With V trimmed by 3 bases and J by 2 bases, 3 bases remained unmatched. This CDR3 is 16 amino acids long. The V gene's germline CDR1 is SGHVS and CDR2 FQNEAQ. CDR3 amino acids: CASSFTSGGITDTQYF. Here the CDR3 DNA reads TGTGCCAGCAGCTTCACTAGCGGGGGGATCACAGATACGCAGTATTTT.

Here the CDR3 reads CASSENSGRLTDTQYF. The CDR3 DNA is TGTGCCAGCTCCGAGAACAGCGGGAGATTAACAGATACGCAGTATTTT. The chain employs TRBV18 and TRBJ2-3; the match to TRBD2 covers 8 bases. CDR1 is KGHSH and CDR2 is LQKENI in the germline V gene. V dropped 6 bases and J dropped 3; count of bases not matched to a gene: 11. The CDR3 length is 16 residues. Drawing the rest from reference TRBV18 and TRBJ2-3, the complete variable domain is NAGVMQNPRHLVRRRGQEARLRCSPMKGHSHVYWYRQLPEEGLKFMVYLQKENIIDESGMPKERFSAEFPKEGPSILRIQQVVRGDSAAYFCASSENSGRLTDTQYFGPGTRLTVL.

This clone has only a few counts. V gene TRBV2 combines with J gene TRBJ2-1; 9 nucleotides agree with TRBD2. Trimming took 7 bases from V and 6 from J; bases not matched to a gene: 4. Germline V lookup: CDR1 SNHLY, CDR2 FYNNEI. This CDR3 spans 13 amino acids. In nucleotides, the CDR3 is TGTGCCAGCACTGGCGGGGGGGCCAATGAGCAGTTCTTC. Amino acid sequence: CASTGGGANEQFF.

V gene TRBV10-3 combines with J gene TRBJ1-2; D uncertain. The V and J ends lost 5 bases and 6 bases respectively, with 13 bases between them. Germline assignment: CDR1 ENHRY and CDR2 SYGVKD. The CDR3 sequence is 13 residues long. Written as DNA, the CDR3 is TGTGCCATCAGTACGGATACCCGGGATGGCTACACCTTC. Protein product: CAISTDTRDGYTF.